This paragraph reports one TCR beta chain. Its specificity is not known. CDR1 is SGHNT and CDR2 is YYREEE in the germline V gene (reference sequence). The V segment lost 4 bases and the J segment 6 bases; nucleotides outside the gene matches: 6. The CDR3 loop spans 13 amino acids. Regarding treatment: roughly 10-day PBMC culture with coronavirus spike peptide pools or control peptides (ViraFEST assay). The unexposed donor provided CD4+ T cells, which were taken before the COVID-19 pandemic (2011-2018). Probing of unexposed-donor CD4+ T cells with SARS-CoV-2 S/N and four cold-coronavirus spikes was done, cells permitting. An Oncomine TCR Beta short-read assay was used to sequence the DNA from cultured CD4+ T cells. The authors extracted genomic DNA from cultured CD4+ T cells. A single record per CDR3 protein comes from TCRdb applying MiXCR to the PCR reads. The sample consists of around 9,400 distinct CDR3 sequences, roughly 33% of them appearing once.

This record comes from a study of vaccination and CD4 T cells after COVID-19. What was sequenced was CD4+ T cells from blood, cultured in vitro. This sequence joins TRBV5-4 and TRBJ2-7; TRBD1 matches at 8 bases. The TCR was taken from a human donor in good health. CDR3 sequence: CASSAGQAGEQYF. CDR3 DNA: TGTGCCAGCAGCGCGGGACAGGCGGGCGAGCAGTACTTC.